This T cell receptor beta chain was sequenced for a study of cytomegalovirus exposure and HLA in healthy donors. Comment on this clone: What it binds is not known.

V was cut by 1 base and J by 0 bases, with 7 bases left in between. Germline V gives CDR1 SGHNT, CDR2 YYREEE (reference sequence). The CDR3 is 14 amino acids. Primers: 60 Vbeta forward and 13 Jbeta reverse. Per the original data handling: Later, tens of millions of unique TCR beta chains were counted in an analysis, and approximately 9.9 million of them were shared. This table comes from immunoSEQ multiplex PCR, and its TCRdb copy is limited to in-frame clones, with some not included. The V and J calls and clone size were taken over from that table, and D and trimming were inferred from the DNA. The sample has about 140,000 clones, and its top ten clones hold approximately 2.5%. Broader study findings: Some TCR beta chains (approximately 180 of them) were listed as cytomegalovirus-associated. It is likely that the observed cluster of highly shared sequence variants was a sequencing artifact.

The sequence was obtained from a man in his forties or fifties in good health and CMV-seronegative. Sequences were obtained from PBMCs. This chain connects TRBV5-4 to TRBJ1-1; D perhaps matches TRBD1 (5 bases). The CDR3 is CASSLTGMNTEAFF. In DNA, the CDR3 is TGTGCCAGCAGCTTGACAGGAATGAACACTGAAGCTTTCTTT.